The 10 T cell receptor beta chains reported below all come from one sample, sequenced in a study of blood T cell repertoires in COVID-19. Generated by immunoSEQ multiplex PCR, the TCRdb table keeps only in-frame clones and is missing some. This table holds 270,000 or so clones, 81% found once. Sequencing was done on a sample of peripheral blood. The source is an older woman with active or convalescent COVID-19.

The rearrangement uses TRBV5-1 and TRBJ1-4; 10 bases fit TRBD1. Looked up from germline, CDR1 is SGHRS and CDR2 is YFSETQ. The CDR3 spans 14 residues. V lost 9 bases, J lost 0 bases, and 2 bases stayed unmatched. The CDR3 nucleotides read TGCGCCACCGGGACAGGGGCAACTAATGAAAAACTGTTTTTT. This codes for CATGTGATNEKLFF. Full variable domain (missing parts from reference TRBV5-1 and TRBJ1-4): KAGVTQTPRYLIKTRGQQVTLSCSPISGHRSVSWYQQTPGQGLQFLFEYFSETQRNKGNFPGRFSGRQFSNSRSEMNVSTLELGDSALYLCATGTGATNEKLFFGSGTQLSVL.

The chain combines TRBV10-3 with TRBJ2-1, with 9 bases lining up with TRBD2. V trimming: 11 bases; J trimming: 7 bases; junction bases outside the gene matches: 15. This CDR3 has 15 residues. The germline V gene has CDR1 ENHRY and CDR2 SYGVKD. The CDR3 is CASNQGGLARNEQFF. In nucleotides, the CDR3 is TGTGCCTCAAATCAAGGGGGACTAGCAAGAAATGAGCAGTTCTTC.

This chain uses TRBV9 with TRBJ2-5; possibly TRBD2 for D (6 bases). V lost 0 bases and J 1 base, leaving 10 bases between the germline ends. Germline CDR1 SGDLS, CDR2 YYNGEE. This CDR3 is 15 amino acids long. The CDR3 bases are TGTGCCAGCAGCGTAGCGGGGGAACCCCAAGAGACCCAGTACTTC. This translates into CASSVAGEPQETQYF.

This sequence joins TRBV9 and TRBJ2-3, with TRBD2 matching over 7 bases. From germline, CDR1 is SGDLS and CDR2 YYNGEE. The CDR3 is made up of 16 amino acids. The V gene end was trimmed by 2 bases and the J gene end by 2 bases; junction bases not matched to a gene: 8. The CDR3 sequence is CASSVLTSAATDTQYF. Here the CDR3 DNA reads TGTGCCAGCAGCGTCTTAACTAGCGCCGCCACAGATACGCAGTATTTT.

CDR3 DNA sequence: TGTGCCAGCTCAATAACAGGGGGCGGCACAGATACGCAGTATTTT. Its protein is CASSITGGGTDTQYF. The chain links TRBV18 to TRBJ2-3, with 9 positions matching TRBD1. The length of the CDR3 is 15 residues. Trimming cost V 5 bases and J 1 base; bases outside gene matches: 4. CDR1 is KGHSH and CDR2 is LQKENI in the germline V gene.

About this clone: A read error may account for a junction end that differs from germline. The chain couples TRBV7-7 to TRBJ1-5; a weak D match, TRBD1 (6 bases). From germline, CDR1 is SSHAT and CDR2 FNYEAQ (reference sequence). The CDR3 loop spans 13 amino acids. The CDR3 spells CASSRQVNQPQHF. The CDR3, as DNA: TGTGCTAGCAGCAGACAGGTTAATCAGCCCCAGCATTTT. Full variable domain (rest looked up from reference TRBV7-7 and TRBJ1-5): GAGVSQSPRYKVTKRGQDVTLRCDPISSHATLYWYQQALGQGPEFLTYFNYEAQPDKSGLPSDRFSAERPEGSISTLTIQRTEQRDSAMYRCASSRQVNQPQHFGDGTRLSIL.

The chain joins TRBV7-3 to TRBJ1-4; D might be TRBD1 (5 bases). This CDR3 is 15 amino acids long. Trimming took off 5 bases at V and 0 bases at J, with 10 bases between the two ends. Germline V gene data show CDR1 as SGHTA and CDR2 as FQGTGA. The CDR3 reads CASSLRTTTNEKLFF. CDR3 sequence (DNA): TGTGCCAGCAGCCTCAGGACAACAACTAATGAAAAACTGTTTTTT.

The DNA of the CDR3 is TGTGCCAGCAGCTTCAGAAATGCCAGGGCCGGCTATGGCTACACCTTC. It encodes CASSFRNARAGYGYTF. The chain is built from TRBV7-9 and TRBJ1-2; a possible D gene is TRBD1 (5 bases). This CDR3 has 16 amino acids. From germline, CDR1 is SEHNR and CDR2 FQNEAQ (reference sequence). V was clipped by 3 bases and J by 4 bases, with 18 bases between them.

The chain couples TRBV11-2 to TRBJ2-7; D gene uncertain. The CDR3 loop spans 12 amino acids. The V gene lost 1 base and the J gene lost 6 bases, with 7 bases spanning the gap. Germline V gene sequence: CDR1 SGHAT, CDR2 FQNNGV. CDR3 nucleotide sequence: TGTGCCAGCAGCTTAGTACAGATCGAGCAGTACTTC. Translated, it gives CASSLVQIEQYF.

This rearrangement joins TRBV19 to TRBJ2-5, with a weak D call TRBD1 (6 bases). V shed 5 bases and J shed 5 bases, with 18 bases lying between them. The CDR3 loop spans 15 amino acids. Germline assignment: CDR1 LNHDA and CDR2 SQIVND (reference sequence). The CDR3 bases are TGTGCCAGTAGTCCCGAGCAGGGGTCCGTGGAGACCCAGTACTTC. Protein sequence: CASSPEQGSVETQYF.